The next 15 T cell receptor beta chains were all read from a single sample in a study of T cells in localized non-small cell lung cancer. Assay: immunoSEQ multiplex PCR; the TCRdb copy retains only in-frame clones and omits some. This table holds around 50,000 clones, roughly 88% found once. The specimen was peripheral blood, collected before any cancer treatment. The receptors stem from a woman aged 40-75 years with stage I lung adenocarcinoma.

The V call is TRBV6-5, the J call TRBJ1-1; D might be TRBD1 (6 bases). The germline V and J ends were trimmed by 8 bases and 9 bases, with 19 bases remaining between them. Per the germline V gene, CDR1 is MNHEY and CDR2 is SVGAGI. This CDR3 has 13 residues. This CDR3 reads CASYRDYREKAFF. The CDR3 bases are TGTGCCAGCTACCGGGACTACAGGGAGAAAGCTTTCTTT.

This clone was detected once. The chain combines TRBV19 with TRBJ1-2, with 7 bases that match TRBD1. CDR1 and CDR2 (germline): LNHDA, SQIVND (reference sequence). This CDR3 is 13 amino acids long. With V trimmed by 9 bases and J by 3 bases, 7 bases remained unmatched. This CDR3 reads CASLDRNYYGYTF. CDR3 sequence (DNA): TGTGCCAGCCTGGACAGGAACTACTATGGCTACACCTTC.

The chain joins TRBV29-1 to TRBJ1-1; D gene unclear. Between the trimmed V and J ends, which lost 1 base and 7 bases, there was a span of 16 bases. In germline, CDR1 is SQVTM, CDR2 ANQGSEA. The CDR3 loop spans 14 amino acids. The CDR3 sequence: CSVEGGEELGEAFF. The DNA of the CDR3 is TGCAGCGTTGAAGGGGGAGAAGAATTAGGTGAAGCTTTCTTT.

This chain links TRBV7-2 with TRBJ2-7; D is ambiguous. The germline V gene encodes CDR1 SGHTA and CDR2 FQGNSA. The V end was cut by 1 base, the J end by 6 bases, with 7 bases between. The CDR3 covers 12 residues. CDR3 loop: CASSLDHSEQYF. The CDR3 DNA follows: TGTGCCAGCAGCTTAGACCATAGCGAGCAGTACTTC. Full variable domain (missing parts from reference TRBV7-2 and TRBJ2-7): GAGVSQSPSNKVTEKGKDVELRCDPISGHTALYWYRQSLGQGLEFLIYFQGNSAPDKSGLPSDRFSAERTGGSVSTLTIQRTQQEDSAVYLCASSLDHSEQYFGPGTRLTVT.

The chain combines TRBV4-3 with TRBJ2-1; perhaps TRBD1 as D (6 bases). CDR1 LGHNA and CDR2 YSLEER come from the germline V gene. The CDR3 length is 13 residues. V shed 4 bases and J shed 4 bases, with 8 bases lying between them. CDR3 DNA sequence: TGCGCCAGCAGCCGTGGACAGTACAATGAGCAGTTCTTC. The encoded protein is CASSRGQYNEQFF.

The V and J genes are TRBV6-5 and TRBJ2-5; a weak D match, TRBD2 (5 bases). Germline V gives CDR1 MNHEY, CDR2 SVGAGI. This CDR3 has 14 residues. V was pared by 5 bases and J by 3 bases, with 13 bases between. The CDR3 bases are TGTGCCAGCAGTCCCCTAGCTCCTGAAGAGACCCAGTACTTC. This gives the protein CASSPLAPEETQYF.

This rearrangement joins TRBV19 to TRBJ1-6; the D is unclear. Germline-derived CDR1 and CDR2 are LNHDA and SQIVND (reference sequence). Trimming took 4 bases from V and 10 from J, leaving 11 bases between them. The CDR3 sequence is 13 residues long. The CDR3 coding sequence is TGTGCCAGTAGTAACGGACCTCCGTCACCCCTCCACTTT. It is translated as CASSNGPPSPLHF.

This clone is large (0.1 to 1%) by share. This chain joins TRBV5-1 and TRBJ2-4; 8 bases agree with TRBD1. The germline CDR1 and CDR2 sequences are SGHRS and YFSETQ. This CDR3 comprises 14 residues. J was trimmed by 6 bases and V by 6 bases; bases with no gene match: 8. CDR3 protein: CASKDREQGNIQYF. The CDR3 coding sequence is TGCGCCAGCAAGGACAGGGAGCAGGGAAACATTCAGTACTTC.

The chain employs TRBV19 and TRBJ2-1, with TRBD1 matching over 11 bases. V was pared by 4 bases and J by 5 bases, with 4 bases of the junction left unmatched. This CDR3 is built from 15 residues. Germline CDR1 LNHDA, CDR2 SQIVND (reference sequence). The CDR3 sequence: CASSKKDRGHNEQFF. The CDR3 DNA reads TGTGCCAGTAGTAAAAAGGACAGGGGGCACAATGAGCAGTTCTTC.

This sequence joins TRBV5-4 and TRBJ2-1; D is perhaps TRBD2 (6 bases). Per germline, CDR1 SGHNT and CDR2 YYREEE (reference sequence). The CDR3 contains 13 residues. The V end was cut by 3 bases, the J end by 7 bases, with 11 bases between. This CDR3 is CASSWDAGNEQFF. For the CDR3, the DNA is TGTGCCAGCAGCTGGGACGCGGGGAATGAGCAGTTCTTC.

In its sample, this clone was seen a few times. The chain uses TRBV20-1 and TRBJ2-5, with D tentatively TRBD2 (6 bases). V lost 6 bases and J lost 5, with 10 bases in between. Germline loops: CDR1 DFQATT, CDR2 SNEGSKA (reference sequence). This CDR3 has 11 amino acids. CDR3 DNA sequence: TGCAGTGCGGGGCGGGGCGAGACCCAGTACTTC. Translated, it gives CSAGRGETQYF.

This clone was counted a single time. J is TRBJ2-4 and V is TRBV28, with D possibly matching TRBD1 (6 bases). Trimming removed 7 bases at V and 7 bases at J, with 17 bases between. The CDR3 contains 14 residues. Germline values: CDR1 MDHEN, CDR2 SYDVKM. CDR3 sequence reads: CASTVAGTWNIQYF. Written as DNA, the CDR3 is TGTGCCAGCACCGTTGCCGGGACATGGAACATTCAGTACTTC.

This chain joins TRBV6-1 and TRBJ1-5, with 7 bases matching TRBD1. CDR1 and CDR2 (germline): MNHNS, SASEGT. This CDR3 has 14 amino acids. V gave up 10 bases and J gave up 0 bases; unmatched junction bases: 6. The chain's CDR3 is CATRDRSSNQPQHF. CDR3 in DNA: TGTGCCACGCGGGACAGAAGTAGCAATCAGCCCCAGCATTTT.

The chain links TRBV7-2 to TRBJ1-2; D perhaps matches TRBD1 (5 bases). The CDR3 length is 19 residues. Germline CDR1 reads SGHTA; CDR2 reads FQGNSA. V lost 2 bases and J 2 bases, leaving 24 bases between the germline ends. The CDR3 DNA sequence: TGTGCCAGCAGCTTATGGGGTCGCGGGGCCCCACTCCTAAACTATGGCTACACCTTC. Translation gives CASSLWGRGAPLLNYGYTF.

The V and J genes are TRBV28 and TRBJ1-1; D unclear. Germline-derived CDR1 and CDR2 are MDHEN and SYDVKM. Deletions cut 6 bases from V and 11 bases from J, with 19 bases between. This CDR3 region has 13 residues. CDR3 protein: CASSIDGYLVAFF. Written as DNA, the CDR3 is TGTGCCAGCAGCATCGATGGATATCTCGTTGCTTTCTTT.